This passage covers 22 T cell receptor beta chains from one sample sequenced in a study of technical replicates of blood from a few donors. TCRdb's table, derived via immunoSEQ multiplex PCR, lists solely in-frame clones and lacks some. The repertoire has 15,000 or so clones, roughly 89% of them found once; the top ten carry 9% to 15%. Sequenced sample: PBMCs. Receptors were obtained from a human donor in good health.

V gene TRBV18 combines with J gene TRBJ2-5, with a possible D match to TRBD1 (5 bases). This CDR3 has 15 amino acids. Germline CDR1 reads KGHSH; CDR2 reads LQKENI. V was cut by 1 base and J by 1 base, with 10 bases left in between. The CDR3, as DNA: TGTGCCAGCTCACCACAAGGGGATGGCCAAGAGACCCAGTACTTC. This encodes CASSPQGDGQETQYF.

The chain employs TRBV6-5 and TRBJ2-3; no reliable D call. The CDR3 length is 15 residues. Trimming removed 2 bases at V and 1 base at J, with 10 bases between. Germline V gives CDR1 MNHEY, CDR2 SVGAGI. CDR3 coding DNA: TGTGCCAGCAGTTACCTACCCGCGGGCACAGATACGCAGTATTTT. The encoded protein is CASSYLPAGTDTQYF.

This chain uses TRBV11-2 with TRBJ1-1; the D gene is possibly TRBD1 (5 bases). The CDR3 covers 14 residues. Germline assignment: CDR1 SGHAT and CDR2 FQNNGV. Trimming shortened V by 1 base and J by 5 bases, and 11 bases separated the two germline ends. CDR3 nucleotide sequence: TGTGCCAGCAGCTTAGGGCCGGGGGGAACTGAAGCTTTCTTT. Protein sequence: CASSLGPGGTEAFF. The full variable domain, rest sourced from reference TRBV11-2 and TRBJ1-1, is EAGVAQSPRYKIIEKRQSVAFWCNPISGHATLYWYQQILGQGPKLLIQFQNNGVVDDSQLPKDRFSAERLKGVDSTLKIQPAKLEDSAVYLCASSLGPGGTEAFFGQGTRLTVV.

The V call is TRBV7-3, the J call TRBJ2-2; maybe TRBD2 (5 bases). Trimming removed 2 bases from V and 8 bases from J, with 15 bases in between. CDR1 SGHTA and CDR2 FQGTGA come from the germline V gene. The CDR3 extends over 15 amino acids. CDR3 in DNA: TGTGCCAGCAGCTTAGGGAGCCTAGCCGGGGGGGAGCTGTTTTTT. The encoded protein is CASSLGSLAGGELFF.

In its sample, this clone was seen a few times. The gene calls are TRBV10-2 and TRBJ2-3, with 10 positions matching TRBD2. V lost 4 bases, J lost 3 bases, and 7 bases stayed unmatched. Germline CDR1 is WSHSY and CDR2 is SAAADI. The CDR3 length is 16 residues. CDR3 in amino acids: CASSVSSGSGTDTQYF. The CDR3 DNA reads as TGCGCCAGCAGTGTTTCTAGCGGGAGTGGAACAGATACGCAGTATTTT.

The chain combines TRBV7-9 with TRBJ1-1; no clear D. From germline, CDR1 is SEHNR and CDR2 FQNEAQ (reference sequence). This CDR3 comprises 13 residues. V gave up 5 bases and J gave up 3 bases, with 10 bases separating them. The CDR3 DNA is TGTGCCAGCAGCCTAAATACGGACACTGAAGCTTTCTTT. Its protein product is CASSLNTDTEAFF.

This chain connects TRBV5-8 to TRBJ2-3, with D possibly TRBD1 on 6 matching bases. This CDR3 has 15 residues. The V end was cut by 4 bases, the J end by 2 bases, with 14 bases between. CDR1 and CDR2 from the germline V gene are SGHTS and YDEGEE. The CDR3 nucleotides are TGTGCCAGCAGCCCGGTCGACAGGTACACAGATACGCAGTATTTT. Translation: CASSPVDRYTDTQYF. The variable domain in full, completed from reference TRBV5-8 and TRBJ2-3, reads EAGVTQSPTHLIKTRGQQATLRCSPISGHTSVYWYQQALGLGLQFLLWYDEGEERNRGNFPPRFSGRQFPNYSSELNVNALELEDSALYLCASSPVDRYTDTQYFGPGTRLTVL.

The V call is TRBV11-2, the J call TRBJ2-1; a possible D gene is TRBD2 (6 bases). CDR3 size: 15 residues. Trimming took off 5 bases at V and 7 bases at J, with 18 bases between the two ends. The germline CDR1 and CDR2 sequences are SGHAT and FQNNGV. CDR3 protein: CASSQGTGRGNEQFF. The CDR3 region has the DNA TGTGCCAGCAGCCAAGGGACCGGCCGGGGGAATGAGCAGTTCTTC.

The chain combines TRBV5-5 with TRBJ2-3, with D perhaps TRBD1 (5 bases). The CDR3 runs to 18 residues. Germline V gene data show CDR1 as SGHKS and CDR2 as YYEKEE (reference sequence). V shed 6 bases and J shed 2 bases, with 25 bases lying between them. CDR3 nucleotide sequence: TGTGCCAGCACCGTAAGGCCTAAGGACACCTCAAACACAGATACGCAGTATTTT. Its translation: CASTVRPKDTSNTDTQYF. Using reference TRBV5-5 and TRBJ2-3 for the parts outside the CDR3, the full variable domain is DAGVTQSPTHLIKTRGQQVTLRCSPISGHKSVSWYQQVLGQGPQFIFQYYEKEERGRGNFPDRFSARQFPNYSSELNVNALLLGDSALYLCASTVRPKDTSNTDTQYFGPGTRLTVL.

The gene calls are TRBV20-1 and TRBJ1-5; no firm D call. Germline assignment: CDR1 DFQATT and CDR2 SNEGSKA (reference sequence). The ends were cut back, 6 bases at V and 5 bases at J, with 8 bases in the middle. The length of the CDR3 is 11 residues. The CDR3 is CSARRDQPQHF. CDR3 DNA: TGCAGTGCCAGGCGGGATCAGCCCCAGCATTTT.

This chain joins TRBV5-4 and TRBJ2-4, with TRBD1 matching 8 bases. V shed 2 bases, J shed 7 bases, and the junction held 5 bases outside the gene matches. CDR1 and CDR2 from the germline V gene are SGHNT and YYREEE (reference sequence). This CDR3 spans 14 amino acids. The CDR3 DNA reads TGTGCCAGCAGCTTCCTGACAGGGGAGAACATTCAGTACTTC. It encodes CASSFLTGENIQYF.

V is TRBV10-2 and J is TRBJ2-5; D is unclear. Germline V gives CDR1 WSHSY, CDR2 SAAADI. This CDR3 is 13 amino acids long. V was shortened by 3 bases and J by 4 bases, with 9 bases between the two germline ends. CDR3 DNA: TGCGCCAGCAGTGACCCAGGATCAGAGACCCAGTACTTC. Encoded protein: CASSDPGSETQYF.

The chain employs TRBV6-1 and TRBJ1-1, with D hard to call. Germline V CDR1 and CDR2: MNHNS, SASEGT. V shed 6 bases and J shed 1 base, with 9 bases lying between them. This CDR3 spans 13 amino acids. CDR3 in amino acids: CASRNTANTEAFF. The CDR3 coding sequence is TGTGCCAGCAGGAATACAGCGAACACTGAAGCTTTCTTT.

This clone was observed a few times. The J gene is TRBJ1-1, the V gene TRBV27, with 8 positions matching TRBD1. The length of the CDR3 is 16 residues. V dropped 4 bases and J dropped 0; count of bases not matched to a gene: 7. CDR1 is MNHEY, CDR2 SMNVEV, per germline (reference sequence). CDR3 amino acids: CASSYTGGVMNTEAFF. The CDR3 bases are TGTGCCAGCAGTTATACAGGGGGGGTCATGAACACTGAAGCTTTCTTT.

The chain recombines TRBV7-2 with TRBJ2-3, with TRBD2 identical over 10 bases. From germline, CDR1 is SGHTA and CDR2 FQGNSA. Trimming cost V 1 base and J 5 bases; bases outside gene matches: 3. The CDR3 loop spans 15 amino acids. The CDR3 protein is CASSLVSGGGDTQYF. The DNA of the CDR3 is TGTGCCAGCAGCTTAGTCAGCGGGGGGGGAGATACGCAGTATTTT.

The chain couples TRBV5-1 to TRBJ2-2, with D possibly matching TRBD2 (6 bases). Germline lookup yields CDR1 SGHRS and CDR2 YFSETQ. This CDR3 is 15 amino acids long. V lost 1 base to trimming and J lost 6 bases, with 13 bases between them. The CDR3 loop reads CASSLYLASAGELFF. For the CDR3, the DNA is TGCGCCAGCAGCTTGTATCTAGCGTCCGCCGGGGAGCTGTTTTTT.

The chain carries TRBV18 and TRBJ2-2, with 8 bases aligning to TRBD1. The germline V gene encodes CDR1 KGHSH and CDR2 LQKENI. V dropped 3 bases and J dropped 0; count of bases not matched to a gene: 0. The CDR3 has 15 amino acids. In DNA form, the CDR3 reads TGTGCCAGCTCACCGGACAGGGCGAACACCGGGGAGCTGTTTTTT. This encodes CASSPDRANTGELFF.

The rearrangement joins TRBV9 to TRBJ2-3, with TRBD2 matching 11 bases. This CDR3 is 16 amino acids long. Germline CDR1 and CDR2: SGDLS and YYNGEE. The trim removed 4 bases at V and 3 bases at J, leaving 7 bases unmatched. CDR3 nucleotides: TGTGCCAGCAGCTCTTTCCTAGCGGGAGGAACAGATACGCAGTATTTT. Translated: CASSSFLAGGTDTQYF. The entire variable domain, with the rest obtained from reference TRBV9 and TRBJ2-3, is as follows: DSGVTQTPKHLITATGQRVTLRCSPRSGDLSVYWYQQSLDQGLQFLIQYYNGEERAKGNILERFSAQQFPDLHSELNLSSLELGDSALYFCASSSFLAGGTDTQYFGPGTRLTVL.

In DNA, the CDR3 is TGTGCCAGTAGTCCCGGGGGGGGTTTATTCTACAATGAGCAGTTCTTC. Translation: CASSPGGGLFYNEQFF. V is TRBV19 and J is TRBJ2-1; TRBD2 matches at 8 bases. Germline V gene sequence: CDR1 LNHDA, CDR2 SQIVND (reference sequence). The CDR3 length is 16 residues. Losses at the gene ends were 5 bases for V and 3 bases for J; bases not matched to a gene: 9.

This chain links TRBV2 with TRBJ1-2, with a possible D match to TRBD1 (5 bases). CDR1 and CDR2 (germline): SNHLY, FYNNEI. This CDR3 spans 14 amino acids. With 4 bases removed from V and 0 bases from J, the gap between germline ends came to 9 bases. CDR3 bases: TGTGCCAGCAGTGCTGGGGGGACTAACTATGGCTACACCTTC. This gives the protein CASSAGGTNYGYTF.

The gene calls are TRBV5-1 and TRBJ1-6, with 8 bases fitting TRBD1. This CDR3 has 15 amino acids. CDR1 is SGHRS and CDR2 is YFSETQ in the germline V gene. The trim removed 3 bases at V and 6 bases at J, leaving 5 bases unmatched. In DNA form, the CDR3 reads TGCGCCAGCAGCTCGACAGGGGTTATTAATTCACCCCTCCACTTT. Protein sequence: CASSSTGVINSPLHF.

This sequence joins TRBV5-4 and TRBJ2-1; 7 nucleotides line up with TRBD2. The germline gives CDR1 SGHNT, CDR2 YYREEE (reference sequence). The CDR3 sequence is 16 residues long. Losses at the gene ends were 4 bases for V and 7 bases for J; bases not matched to a gene: 14. CDR3 protein: CASSRYSGDGRNEQFF. The CDR3 nucleotides read TGTGCCAGCAGCAGGTACAGCGGGGACGGAAGGAATGAGCAGTTCTTC.